These T cell receptor beta chains were read from a single sample in a study of T-cell reconstitution after alpha-beta-depleted transplantation in children. TCRdb processed the PCR reads anew with MiXCR; each CDR3 protein has one entry. The table has 780,000 or so distinct CDR3 sequences, about 15% seen once. Specimen: PBMCs, mostly from graft donor cells, collected 360 days after TCRalphabeta/CD19-depleted stem cell transplant. The receptors were sampled from a male patient aged 5 to 17 who had a stem cell transplant for acute lymphoblastic leukemia, so the T cells may come from the graft donor. The CDR3 runs from the conserved cysteine through the conserved F or W. Each record gives: D gene, V gene, clone size, J gene, CDR3 length, CDR3 DNA, CDR3 protein. The D gene is left open where the match is weak. Part of the rows lack a size; the others show once, few, many or a class for expanded clones.

.,TRBV29-1,.,TRBJ2-7,15,TGCAGCGTTGAAGAGTACTCCATAGGCTCCTACGAGCAGTACTTC,CSVEEYSIGSYEQYF
.,TRBV4-1,.,TRBJ2-6,16,TGCGCCAGCAGCCAAGGTCTAGACCCTGGGGCCAACGTCCTGACTTTC,CASSQGLDPGANVLTF
.,TRBV5-1,few,TRBJ2-7,14,TGCGCCAGCAGCTTGTGGTACGGATCCTACGAGCAGTACTTC,CASSLWYGSYEQYF
.,TRBV2,.,TRBJ1-5,14,TGTGCCAGCAGTAACAGGAGGGGCAATCAGCCCCAGCATTTT,CASSNRRGNQPQHF
.,TRBV24-1,few,TRBJ2-2,17,TGTGCCACCAGTGATTCCGGCGGGGCGGGGAACACCGGGGAGCTGTTTTTT,CATSDSGGAGNTGELFF
.,TRBV6-2/TRBV6-3,.,TRBJ1-2,17,TGTGCCAGCAGTTACATTCAAATTGGGGGCCTAGACCATGGCTACACCTTC,CASSYIQIGGLDHGYTF
.,TRBV12-3/TRBV12-4,few,TRBJ2-7,17,TGTGCCAGCATCTCGGGGGTCTGGGGCGCGGACCCCTACGAGCAGTACTTC,CASISGVWGADPYEQYF
TRBD1,TRBV12-3/TRBV12-4,many,TRBJ2-1,15,TGTGCCAGCACCCTAGGAGGACAGGGGTACAATGAGCAGTTCTTC,CASTLGGQGYNEQFF
.,TRBV5-1,few,TRBJ1-3,18,TGCGCCAGCAGCCCCTCCAGGAGGAACGGCAACTCTGGAAACACCATATATTTT,CASSPSRRNGNSGNTIYF
TRBD2,TRBV4-2,few,TRBJ2-1,17,TGTGCCAGCAGCCAAGAGGGGGTAGCGGGACATGGGAATGAGCAGTTCTTC,CASSQEGVAGHGNEQFF
.,TRBV27,many,TRBJ2-7,14,TGTGCCAGCAGTTTGGGTATGGGTCTCTACGAGCAGTACTTC,CASSLGMGLYEQYF
.,TRBV7-9,.,TRBJ2-5,15,TGTGCCAGCAGCCCCACCTCCCGACTTGATGAGACCCAGTACTTC,CASSPTSRLDETQYF
.,TRBV6-2/TRBV6-3,once,TRBJ2-2,17,TGTGCCAGCAGTTACGATAGGGCAGGGCCGAACACCGGGGAGCTGTTTTTT,CASSYDRAGPNTGELFF
.,TRBV29-1,few,TRBJ1-2,14,TGCAGCGCCAAAAGGGGGGGGGCGAACTATGGCTACACCTTC,CSAKRGGANYGYTF
TRBD1,TRBV5-1,many,TRBJ2-7,15,TGCGCCAGCAGCAGAGGGACAGGTTCCTACTACGAGCAGTACTTC,CASSRGTGSYYEQYF
.,TRBV5-1,.,TRBJ2-7,14,TGCGCCAGCAGCTTGATGGGACCCCATTACGAGCAGTACTTC,CASSLMGPHYEQYF
.,TRBV27,.,TRBJ2-3,14,TGTGCCAGCACCTCTATTGAAACCACAGATACGCAGTATTTT,CASTSIETTDTQYF
TRBD2,TRBV3-1,.,TRBJ2-1,15,TGTGCCAGCAGCCGAGTAGCGGGAGACGCGGGTTTTTTGGTCTTC,CASSRVAGDAGFLVF
.,TRBV4-2,.,TRBJ2-5,15,TGTGCCAGCAGCCAAGATGGGCTAGACGGGGAGACCCAGTACTTC,CASSQDGLDGETQYF
TRBD2,TRBV2,many,TRBJ2-1,18,TGTGCCAGCAGTGGGAGCGGGAGTTTCGGGAACTCCTACAATGAGCAGTTCTTC,CASSGSGSFGNSYNEQFF
.,TRBV20-1,few,TRBJ1-1,14,TGCAGTGCTAGATTTCCAGGGAAGAACACTGAAGCTTTCTTT,CSARFPGKNTEAFF
TRBD2,TRBV7-8,few,TRBJ2-1,14,TGTGCCAGCAGGACTAGCGGGAGGAGTAATGAGCAGTTCTTC,CASRTSGRSNEQFF
.,TRBV6-2/TRBV6-3,once,TRBJ2-1,16,TGTGCCAGCAGTTATGGGGGGGGGGCGGGAGTCCATGAGCAGTTCTTC,CASSYGGGAGVHEQFF
.,TRBV2,few,TRBJ1-4,15,TGTGCCAGCAGTGCAGGAGGGGTTGGCGGTGAAAAACTGTTTTTT,CASSAGGVGGEKLFF
.,TRBV2,.,TRBJ2-1,16,TGTGCCAGCACCGAAACCGGGGCTAGCTCCTACAATGAGCAGTTCTTC,CASTETGASSYNEQFF
TRBD1,TRBV6-1,few,TRBJ1-1,15,TGTGCCAGCAGTGAAGGGACAGGCCCGGGGACTGAAGCTTTCTTT,CASSEGTGPGTEAFF
.,TRBV6-5,many,TRBJ2-6,17,TGTGCCAGCAGTTACTCGAGGACGCTCTCTGGGGCCAACGTCCTGACTTTC,CASSYSRTLSGANVLTF
.,TRBV5-1,few,TRBJ1-1,16,TGCGCCAGCAGCTTGGTCGCAGCTCTCATGAACACTGAAGCTTTCTTT,CASSLVAALMNTEAFF
TRBD1,TRBV20-1,.,TRBJ2-1,16,TGCAGTGCTAGAGGCCCGGACAGGGAGTTCTACAATGAGCAGTTCTTC,CSARGPDREFYNEQFF
.,TRBV29-1,few,TRBJ2-2,14,TGCAGCGTTCTCGGGACTTCTTACACCGGGGAGCTGTTTTTT,CSVLGTSYTGELFF
TRBD1,TRBV19,.,TRBJ1-2,15,TGTGCCAGTAGTTTACGGACAGGGCCTAACTATGGCTACACCTTC,CASSLRTGPNYGYTF
.,TRBV29-1,.,TRBJ1-1,12,TGCAGCGTTGAGCCCGACAGAGATGAAGCTTTCTTT,CSVEPDRDEAFF
.,TRBV4-1,many,TRBJ1-3,14,TGCGCCAGCAGCCAGTTTCGGCTTCGGAACACCATATATTTT,CASSQFRLRNTIYF
.,TRBV2,few,TRBJ1-2,13,TGTGCCAGCAAGGGAGCCTCTAACTATGGCTACACCTTC,CASKGASNYGYTF
TRBD1,TRBV3-1,many,TRBJ2-1,14,TGTGCCAGCAGCCTGGGACAGCGAAACAATGAGCAGTTCTTC,CASSLGQRNNEQFF
.,TRBV29-1,few,TRBJ2-2,14,TGCAGCGTTGTAAGACAGCCGAACACCGGGGAGCTGTTTTTT,CSVVRQPNTGELFF
.,TRBV4-1,few,TRBJ2-1,14,TGCGCCAGCACCCCTCGGGCTGGCTACAATGAGCAGTTCTTC,CASTPRAGYNEQFF
TRBD2,TRBV6-6,.,TRBJ2-7,12,TGTGCCAGCACAACGGGAGGCTACGAGCAGTACTTC,CASTTGGYEQYF
TRBD2,TRBV10-3,.,TRBJ2-1,16,TGTGCCATCAGTGACTCGGGACTAGCGGGAGCCAATGAGCAGTTCTTC,CAISDSGLAGANEQFF
.,TRBV24-1,.,TRBJ1-5,14,TGTGCCACCAGTATTGGGGGAAGCAATCAGCCCCAGCATTTT,CATSIGGSNQPQHF
.,TRBV7-9,few,TRBJ2-4,14,TGTGCCAGCAGCTTAGCGAGGGCTGGCGACATTCAGTACTTC,CASSLARAGDIQYF
TRBD2,TRBV5-1,.,TRBJ2-1,20,TGCGCCAGCAGCGCTCGCCCCGGACTAGTCCCCAATTGGAGCTACAATGAGCAGTTCTTC,CASSARPGLVPNWSYNEQFF
TRBD1,TRBV7-9,many,TRBJ2-1,15,TGTGCCAGCAGCTATCCCCAGGGGGCAGGGAATGAGCAGTTCTTC,CASSYPQGAGNEQFF
.,TRBV5-1,many,TRBJ2-1,14,TGCGCCAGCAGCCTGCCCGACGTTTACAATGAGCAGTTCTTC,CASSLPDVYNEQFF
.,TRBV29-1,.,TRBJ2-7,14,TGCAGCGTTTCGCAAGACCTACCACACTACGAGCAGTACTTC,CSVSQDLPHYEQYF
.,TRBV5-1,.,TRBJ2-5,13,TGCGCCAGCAGCGGTATAGACCAAGAGACCCAGTACTTC,CASSGIDQETQYF